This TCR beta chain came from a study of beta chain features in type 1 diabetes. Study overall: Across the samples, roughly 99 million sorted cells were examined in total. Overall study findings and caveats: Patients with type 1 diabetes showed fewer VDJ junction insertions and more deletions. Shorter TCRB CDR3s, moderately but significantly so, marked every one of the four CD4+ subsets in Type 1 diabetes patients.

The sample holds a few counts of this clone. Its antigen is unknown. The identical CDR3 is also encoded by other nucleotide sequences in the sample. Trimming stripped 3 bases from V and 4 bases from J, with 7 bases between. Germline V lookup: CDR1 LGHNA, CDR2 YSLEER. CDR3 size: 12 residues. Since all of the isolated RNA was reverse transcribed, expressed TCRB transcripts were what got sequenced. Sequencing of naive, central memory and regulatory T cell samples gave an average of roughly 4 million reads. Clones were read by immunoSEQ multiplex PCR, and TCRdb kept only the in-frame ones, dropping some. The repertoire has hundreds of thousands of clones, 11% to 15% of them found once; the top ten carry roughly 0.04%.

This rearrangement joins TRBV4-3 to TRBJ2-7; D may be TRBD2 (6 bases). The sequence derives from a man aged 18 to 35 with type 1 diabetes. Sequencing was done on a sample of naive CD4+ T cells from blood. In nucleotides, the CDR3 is TGCGCCAGCAGCCAGCGGGGATACGAGCAGTACTTC. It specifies CASSQRGYEQYF.